The next 2 T cell receptor beta chains were all read from a single sample in a study of post-analysis software for immune sequencing data. Study-wide points: Five or six TRBV segments, TRBV5-6, TRBV5-1 and TRBV20-1 among them, were found more frequent in patients than controls.

No antigen has been assigned to these receptors. Unique-molecular-identifier-tagged TCR beta cDNA libraries were used. TCRdb reprocessed the PCR reads with MiXCR, giving one entry per CDR3 protein. Seen here are 750,000 to 950,000 distinct CDR3 sequences, approximately 53% observed once, and the top ten hold 4.6%. The sequenced material came from blood. Receptor source: a girl under 18 with multiple sclerosis.

The V gene is TRBV20-1, the J gene TRBJ2-7; 9 bases align to TRBD2. The germline V gene encodes CDR1 DFQATT and CDR2 SNEGSKA (reference sequence). The CDR3 sequence is 14 residues long. Trimming at V came to 8 bases and at J to 6 bases, leaving 14 bases not matched to a gene. The CDR3 DNA reads TGCAGTCCCCATAGCGGGAGAGCCCCCGGCGAGCAGTACTTC. It specifies CSPHSGRAPGEQYF.

This clonotype came up a few times. This sequence joins TRBV5-1 and TRBJ2-1, with D perhaps TRBD2 (5 bases). From germline, CDR1 is SGHRS and CDR2 YFSETQ. V was shortened by 2 bases and J by 7 bases, with 19 bases between the two germline ends. The CDR3 runs to 16 residues. CDR3 in amino acids: CASSFRAGGDLNEQFF. DNA of the CDR3: TGCGCCAGCAGCTTTAGGGCAGGAGGTGACCTGAATGAGCAGTTCTTC.